This T cell receptor (beta chain) derives from a study of blood T cell repertoires in COVID-19. Trimming cost V 4 bases and J 2 bases, with 9 bases left between them. The germline CDR1 and CDR2 sequences are MNHEY and SMNVEV (reference sequence). The CDR3 length is 13 residues. Assay: immunoSEQ multiplex PCR; the TCRdb copy retains only in-frame clones and omits some. This repertoire shows some 180,000 clones, over 75% found once; its top ten account for around 2.8%. The chain is built from TRBV27 and TRBJ2-7, with D perhaps TRBD1 (6 bases). This receptor was taken from a woman of 80 years or more with active or convalescent COVID-19. Sequencing was carried out using peripheral blood. CDR3 nucleotide sequence: TGTGCCAGCAGTTCCGGACAGACCTACGAGCAGTACTTC. It specifies CASSSGQTYEQYF.